This is a list of T cell receptor beta chains from one sample in a study of cytomegalovirus exposure and HLA in healthy donors. Libraries were prepared by immunoSEQ multiplex PCR; TCRdb keeps only in-frame clonotypes and omits some of them. The sample gives 180,000 or so clones, approximately 78% of which show up once; about 0.77% is in the top ten. The sequenced material came from PBMCs. Receptor source: a young woman in good health and CMV-seronegative. CDR3s leave out the opening cysteine and the closing phenylalanine or tryptophan. A D gene is named only where the DNA matches it firmly. Where a row states a size, it is once, few, many or the class of an expanded clone; other rows omit it.

CDR3,V,D,size,length,J
ASSETRRNEQF,TRBV2,NA,NA,11,TRBJ2-1
ATSTGQGETQY,TRBV28,NA,NA,11,TRBJ2-5
ASSPSQGMNTEAF,TRBV7-8,NA,NA,13,TRBJ1-1
ASSLPTGGPGNEQF,TRBV28,TRBD2,NA,14,TRBJ2-1
AWSILRNPPLH,TRBV30,NA,once,11,TRBJ1-6
ASSLTGSPGELF,TRBV5-6,NA,NA,12,TRBJ2-2
ATGQGGQPQH,TRBV19,TRBD1,once,10,TRBJ1-5
ASGGETQY,TRBV10-2,NA,NA,8,TRBJ2-5
ASSPTLDSREKLF,TRBV9,NA,NA,13,TRBJ1-4
ASSSLDSPEVI,TRBV7-9,NA,NA,11,TRBJ1-4
ASSLVSRGPANTGELF,TRBV7-6,NA,NA,16,TRBJ2-2
ASRRDRVADTQY,TRBV5-4,TRBD1,NA,12,TRBJ2-3
SVRQGGTDTQY,TRBV29-1,TRBD1,few,11,TRBJ2-3
ASSLNSGDEQY,TRBV7-3,NA,NA,11,TRBJ2-7
ASSPRPNEKLF,TRBV18,NA,few,11,TRBJ1-4
ASSSLRLAGLADTQY,TRBV11-2,TRBD2,NA,15,TRBJ2-3